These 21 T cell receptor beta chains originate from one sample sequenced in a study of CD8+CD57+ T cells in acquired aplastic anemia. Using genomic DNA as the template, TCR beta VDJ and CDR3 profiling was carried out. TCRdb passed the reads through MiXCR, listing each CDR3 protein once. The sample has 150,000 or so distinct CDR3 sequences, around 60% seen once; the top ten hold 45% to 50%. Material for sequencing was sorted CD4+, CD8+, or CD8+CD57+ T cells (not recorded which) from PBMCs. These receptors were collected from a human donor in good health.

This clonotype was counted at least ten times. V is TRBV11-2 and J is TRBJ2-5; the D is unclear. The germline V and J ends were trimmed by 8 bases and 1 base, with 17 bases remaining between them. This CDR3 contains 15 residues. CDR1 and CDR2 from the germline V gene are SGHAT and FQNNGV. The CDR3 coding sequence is TGTGCCAGCGTCCCCTCGTCGGGCAGCCAAGAGACCCAGTACTTC. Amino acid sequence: CASVPSSGSQETQYF.

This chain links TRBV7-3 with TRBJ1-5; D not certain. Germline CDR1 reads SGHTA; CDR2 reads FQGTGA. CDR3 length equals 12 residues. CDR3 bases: TGTGCTAAAGACACGGACAATCAGCCCCAGCATTTT. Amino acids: CAKDTDNQPQHF.

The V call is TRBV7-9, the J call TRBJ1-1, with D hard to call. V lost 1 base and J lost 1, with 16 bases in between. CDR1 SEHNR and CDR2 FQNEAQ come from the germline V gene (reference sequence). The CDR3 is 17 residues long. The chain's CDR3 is CASSLDRGARKNTEAFF. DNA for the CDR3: TGTGCCAGCAGCTTAGATCGGGGTGCCCGAAAGAACACTGAAGCTTTCTTT.

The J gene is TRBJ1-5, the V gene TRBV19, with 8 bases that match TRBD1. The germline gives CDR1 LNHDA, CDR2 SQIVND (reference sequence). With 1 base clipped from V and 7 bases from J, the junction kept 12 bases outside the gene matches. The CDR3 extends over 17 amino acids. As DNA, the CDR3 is TGTGCCAGTAGTATAGGGTGGGGCAGGGGGCGTAGGCAGCCCCAGCATTTT. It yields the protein CASSIGWGRGRRQPQHF.

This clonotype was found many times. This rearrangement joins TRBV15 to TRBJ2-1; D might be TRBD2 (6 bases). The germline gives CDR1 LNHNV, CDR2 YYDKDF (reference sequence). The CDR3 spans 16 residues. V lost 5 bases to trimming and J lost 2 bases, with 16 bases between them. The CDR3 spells CATSGGSELAYNEQFF. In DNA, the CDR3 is TGTGCCACCAGCGGGGGGAGCGAGCTTGCCTACAATGAGCAGTTCTTC.

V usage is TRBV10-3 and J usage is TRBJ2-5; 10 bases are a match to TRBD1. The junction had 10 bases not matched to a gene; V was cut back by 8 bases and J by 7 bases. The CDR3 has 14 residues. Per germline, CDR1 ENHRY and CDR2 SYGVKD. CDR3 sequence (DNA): TGTGCCATCGGGGGGACAGGGGCAGACGGGACCCAGTACTTC. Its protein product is CAIGGTGADGTQYF.

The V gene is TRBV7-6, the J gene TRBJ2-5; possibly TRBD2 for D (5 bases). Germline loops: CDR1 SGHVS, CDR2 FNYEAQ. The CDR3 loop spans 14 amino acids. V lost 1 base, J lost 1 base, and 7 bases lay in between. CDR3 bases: TGTGCCAGCAGCTTAGGAGGGTTCCAAGAGACCCAGTACTTC. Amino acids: CASSLGGFQETQYF. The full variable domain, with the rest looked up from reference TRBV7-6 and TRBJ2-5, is GAGVSQSPRYKVTKRGQDVALRCDPISGHVSLYWYRQALGQGPEFLTYFNYEAQQDKSGLPNDRFSAERPEGSISTLTIQRTEQRDSAMYRCASSLGGFQETQYFGPGTRLLVL.

The CDR3 loop reads CASSPGTSLTGELFF. DNA of the CDR3: TGCGCCAGCAGCCCTGGGACTAGCCTCACCGGGGAGCTGTTTTTT. The chain employs TRBV5-1 and TRBJ2-2; 9 nucleotides agree with TRBD2. V trimming: 4 bases; J trimming: 4 bases; junction bases outside the gene matches: 5. This CDR3 comprises 15 residues. From germline, CDR1 is SGHRS and CDR2 YFSETQ.

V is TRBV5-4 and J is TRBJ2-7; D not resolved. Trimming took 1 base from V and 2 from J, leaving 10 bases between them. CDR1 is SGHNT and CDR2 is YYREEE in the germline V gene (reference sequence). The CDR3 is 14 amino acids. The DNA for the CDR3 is TGTGCCAGCAGCTTGAATACCGGACCCTACGAGCAGTACTTC. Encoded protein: CASSLNTGPYEQYF.

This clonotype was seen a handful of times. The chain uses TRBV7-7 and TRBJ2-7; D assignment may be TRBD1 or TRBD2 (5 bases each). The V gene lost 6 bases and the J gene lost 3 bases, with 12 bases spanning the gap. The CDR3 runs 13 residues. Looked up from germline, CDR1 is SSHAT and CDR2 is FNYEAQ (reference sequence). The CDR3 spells CASSRGTVYEQYF. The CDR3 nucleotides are TGTGCCAGCAGTCGAGGGACGGTCTACGAGCAGTACTTC.

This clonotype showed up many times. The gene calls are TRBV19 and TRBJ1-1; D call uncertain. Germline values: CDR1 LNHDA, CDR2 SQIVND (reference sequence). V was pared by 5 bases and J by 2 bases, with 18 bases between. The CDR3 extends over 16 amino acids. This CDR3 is CASSGPPPTLNTEAFF. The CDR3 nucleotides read TGTGCCAGTAGTGGGCCTCCTCCGACGCTTAACACTGAAGCTTTCTTT. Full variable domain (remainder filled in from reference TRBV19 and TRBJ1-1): DGGITQSPKYLFRKEGQNVTLSCEQNLNHDAMYWYRQDPGQGLRLIYYSQIVNDFQKGDIAEGYSVSREKKESFPLTVTSAQKNPTAFYLCASSGPPPTLNTEAFFGQGTRLTVV.

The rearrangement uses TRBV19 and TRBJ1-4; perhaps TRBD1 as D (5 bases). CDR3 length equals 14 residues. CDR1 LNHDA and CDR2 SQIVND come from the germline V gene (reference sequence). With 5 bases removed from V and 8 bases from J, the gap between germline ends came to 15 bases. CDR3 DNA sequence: TGTGCCAGTAGTCTCCGACAAGAGGGGGAAAAACTGTTTTTT. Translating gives CASSLRQEGEKLFF. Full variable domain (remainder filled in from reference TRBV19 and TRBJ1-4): DGGITQSPKYLFRKEGQNVTLSCEQNLNHDAMYWYRQDPGQGLRLIYYSQIVNDFQKGDIAEGYSVSREKKESFPLTVTSAQKNPTAFYLCASSLRQEGEKLFFGSGTQLSVL.

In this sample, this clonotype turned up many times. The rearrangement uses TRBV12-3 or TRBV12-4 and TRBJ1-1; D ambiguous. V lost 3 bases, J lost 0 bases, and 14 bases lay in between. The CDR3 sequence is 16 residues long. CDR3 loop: CASSFNAGFVNTEAFF. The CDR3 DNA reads TGTGCCAGCAGTTTTAACGCCGGGTTCGTGAACACTGAAGCTTTCTTT.

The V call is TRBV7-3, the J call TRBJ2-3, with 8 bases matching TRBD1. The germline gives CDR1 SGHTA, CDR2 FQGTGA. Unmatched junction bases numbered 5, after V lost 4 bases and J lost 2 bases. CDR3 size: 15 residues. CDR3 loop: CASSYRGDPTDTQYF. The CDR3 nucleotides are TGTGCCAGCAGCTACAGGGGGGATCCCACAGATACGCAGTATTTT.

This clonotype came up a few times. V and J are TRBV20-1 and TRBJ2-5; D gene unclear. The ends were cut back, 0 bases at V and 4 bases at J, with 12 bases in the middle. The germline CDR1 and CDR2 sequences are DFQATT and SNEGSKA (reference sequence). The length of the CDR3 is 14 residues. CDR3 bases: TGCAGTGCTAGAGATCGGTGGGTTCGAGAGACCCAGTACTTC. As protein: CSARDRWVRETQYF.

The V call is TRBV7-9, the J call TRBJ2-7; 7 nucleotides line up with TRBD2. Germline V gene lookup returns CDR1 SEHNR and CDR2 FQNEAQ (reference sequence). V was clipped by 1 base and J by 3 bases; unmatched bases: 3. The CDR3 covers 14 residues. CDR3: CASSLEGLGYEQYF. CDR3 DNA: TGTGCCAGCAGCTTAGAAGGACTAGGCTACGAGCAGTACTTC.

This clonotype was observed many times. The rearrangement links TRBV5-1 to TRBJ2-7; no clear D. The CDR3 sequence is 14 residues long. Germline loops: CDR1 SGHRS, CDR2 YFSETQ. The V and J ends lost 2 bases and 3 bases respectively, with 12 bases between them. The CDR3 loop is CASSFTVGNYEQYF. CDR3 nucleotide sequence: TGCGCCAGCAGCTTCACAGTGGGCAACTACGAGCAGTACTTC.

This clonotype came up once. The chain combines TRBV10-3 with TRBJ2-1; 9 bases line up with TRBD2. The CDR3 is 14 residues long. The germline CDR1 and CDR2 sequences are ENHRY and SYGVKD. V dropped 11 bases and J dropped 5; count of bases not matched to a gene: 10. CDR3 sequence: CAAQGLAKDNEQFF. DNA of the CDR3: TGTGCCGCCCAAGGACTAGCGAAGGACAATGAGCAGTTCTTC.

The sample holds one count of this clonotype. The CDR3 coding sequence is TGTGCCAGTAAGGACGTTTACTACGAGCAGTACTTC. Amino acids: CASKDVYYEQYF. V is TRBV6-2 or TRBV6-3 and J is TRBJ2-7; no definite D call. Germline V CDR1 and CDR2: MNHEY, SVGEGT. The CDR3 is 12 amino acids. V lost 9 bases and J 3 bases, leaving 12 bases between the germline ends.

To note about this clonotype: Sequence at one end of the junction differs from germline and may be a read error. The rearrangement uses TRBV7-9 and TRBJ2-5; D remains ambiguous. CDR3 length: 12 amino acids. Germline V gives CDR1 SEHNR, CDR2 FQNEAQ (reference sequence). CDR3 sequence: CASSVDGETQYF. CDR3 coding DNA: TGTGCTAGCAGCGTAGACGGAGAGACCCAGTACTTC.

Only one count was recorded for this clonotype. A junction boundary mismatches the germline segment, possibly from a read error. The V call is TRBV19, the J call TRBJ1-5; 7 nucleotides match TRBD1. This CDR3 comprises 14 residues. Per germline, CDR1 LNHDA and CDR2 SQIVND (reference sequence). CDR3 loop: CASSSSGGDQPQHF. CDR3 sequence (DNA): TGCGCCAGCAGCAGCTCAGGGGGGGATCAGCCCCAGCATTTT.